This T cell receptor (beta chain) was documented in a study of cytomegalovirus exposure and HLA in healthy donors. PCR employed 60 Vbeta and 13 Jbeta primers. TCRdb's copy holds only in-frame clones and misses some; the assay was immunoSEQ multiplex PCR. Of 95,000 to 150,000 clones in the sample, about three quarters were seen once. Germline CDR1 GTSNPN, CDR2 SVGIG (reference sequence). V shed 4 bases and J 6 bases; nucleotides not matched to a gene: 11. The CDR3 is made up of 15 amino acids. The source material was PBMCs. The rearrangement uses TRBV30 and TRBJ1-5; 8 bases line up with TRBD1. The TCR comes from a man between 50 and 59 years old in good health and CMV-seronegative. CDR3 bases: TGTGCCTGGACCTCTCAGGGGGCACACGGTCAGCCCCAGCATTTT. Translation: CAWTSQGAHGQPQHF.